This T cell receptor beta chain is from a study of blood T cell repertoires in COVID-19. The overall study: Some COVID-19 samples were acute and others convalescent; all came from the United States, Italy and Spain. T cells, B-cell-depleted T cells, or PBMCs provided the cDNA or gDNA that served as material.

Followed over time, Seattle patients had been enrolled while infection was active. Data came from immunoSEQ multiplex PCR; TCRdb stores just in-frame clones and leaves some out. The sample lists some 48,000 clones; about nine tenths were seen once. Germline V gives CDR1 KGHDR, CDR2 SFDVKD. V lost 1 base and J lost 7; bases outside the gene matches: 5. This CDR3 has 14 residues. The J gene is TRBJ1-2, the V gene TRBV24-1; 7 bases fit TRBD1. The sequencing input was peripheral blood. The clonotype comes from a woman older than 75 with COVID-19, enrolled during active disease. CDR3 protein: CATSDFTGVGGYTF. CDR3 DNA sequence: TGTGCCACCAGTGATTTTACAGGGGTGGGTGGCTACACCTTC.